This TCR beta chain is drawn from a study of breast tumors, draining lymph nodes, adjacent tissues (dated by TCRdb to the mid-2010s). Regarding the study in general: TCR beta repertoires were compared across tumor, adjacent nontumor tissue and axillary lymph nodes obtained from breast cancer patients. The study was designed to assess the relationships and possible T-cell exchange between tumor, surrounding tissue and draining lymph node repertoires in human breast cancer. The paper's findings and limits, for the study overall: The data were considered consistent with the idea that most tumor T cells come from the lymph node and then expand in tumor tissue. The conclusion that tumor T cells originate in lymph nodes was framed as consistent with a hypothesis rather than directly demonstrated. The similarity between tumor and nontumor tissue repertoires was significantly greater in luminal-like breast cancer than in basal-like breast cancer. Tumors showed preferential V and J gene usage, and their T-cell repertoire diversity fell below that of lymph nodes yet above that of nontumor tissue.

V and J are trimmed by 0 bases and 9 bases, and the gene matches miss 5 bases of the junction. Taken from the germline V gene (reference sequence), the CDR1 and CDR2 loops are DFQATT and SNEGSKA. The CDR3 runs 15 amino acids, cysteine and phenylalanine included. Only the CDR3 DNA stays, 45 bases, in frame from base 1. TCRdb shows the sequencer as Illumina HiSeq 2000. TCR beta chain libraries were generated by multiplex PCR amplification. High-throughput sequencing was used to analyze the amplified TCR beta chain products. Clones were called with MiXCR by TCRdb after fastp trimmed the public reads at Q25, and only in-frame beta chains were retained. Rows with one shared CDR3 protein collapse into an entry with the most common genes and DNA. Present in this sample are 50,000 to 55,000 distinct CDR3 sequences, roughly 39% of which were seen just once. The ten top clones hold approximately 10% of the sample.

This clonotype was detected ten times or more. There is no known antigen for this receptor. No qualities accompany the bases; no much larger clone lies one base away. The sample consisted of breast tumor tissue. The chain was built from TRBV20-1 and TRBJ2-1, with 13 bases matching TRBD2. The receptor was isolated from a female donor with breast cancer. Some clones in this sample may be carry-over from other donors' samples. In nucleotides, the sequence is TGCAGTGCTAGAGATTGGACTAGCGGGAGACCTGAGCAGTTCTTC. Its protein is CSARDWTSGRPEQFF.